This T cell receptor (beta chain) came from a study of T cells in localized non-small cell lung cancer. Study-wide results and caveats: T cell clonality was highest in uninvolved adjacent lung, above tumor. There were a median around 60 of the top 100 tumor clones appearing in adjacent lung. Longer overall survival was seen with higher T cell density measured in blood.

On this clone: Its specificity is unknown.

Method: immunoSEQ multiplex PCR; TCRdb's copy keeps in-frame clones and lacks some. The sample carries roughly 50,000 clones, around four fifths recorded once. The V end lost 2 bases, the J end lost 15 bases, and 17 bases lay between the germline ends. The CDR3 consists of 13 residues. Germline V lookup: CDR1 LNHNV, CDR2 YYDKDF (reference sequence). This clonotype was obtained from a female donor over 55 with stage II squamous cell lung carcinoma. Sample: peripheral blood, taken before any cancer treatment. The gene calls are TRBV15 and TRBJ1-5; D gene uncertain. Written as DNA, the CDR3 is TGTGCCACCAGCAGATCACCGGGCCTCTGGGGGCATTTT. Translated: CATSRSPGLWGHF.